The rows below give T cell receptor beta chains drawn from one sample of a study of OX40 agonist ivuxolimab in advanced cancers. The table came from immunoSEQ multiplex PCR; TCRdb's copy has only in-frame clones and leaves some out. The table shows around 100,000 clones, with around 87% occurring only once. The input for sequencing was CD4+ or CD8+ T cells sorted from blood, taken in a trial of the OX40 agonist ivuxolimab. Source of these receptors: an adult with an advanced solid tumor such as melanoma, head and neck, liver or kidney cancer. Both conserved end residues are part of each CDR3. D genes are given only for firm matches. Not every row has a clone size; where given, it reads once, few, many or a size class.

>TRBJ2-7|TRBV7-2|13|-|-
CASSKTDSYEQYF
TGTGCCAGCAGTAAGACAGATTCCTACGAGCAGTACTTC
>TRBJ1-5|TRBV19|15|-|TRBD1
CASRGQGPHNQPQHF
TGTGCCAGTAGGGGACAGGGGCCACACAATCAGCCCCAGCATTTT
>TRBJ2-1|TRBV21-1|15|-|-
CASSKETGGENEQFF
TGTGCCAGCAGCAAAGAGACAGGGGGCGAGAATGAGCAGTTCTTC
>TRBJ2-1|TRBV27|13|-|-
CASSPVSYNEQFF
TGTGCCAGCAGTCCCGTGTCTTACAATGAGCAGTTCTTC
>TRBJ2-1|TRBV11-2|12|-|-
CASSRQRNEQFF
TGTGCCAGCAGCAGGCAAAGGAATGAGCAGTTCTTC
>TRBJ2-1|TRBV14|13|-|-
CASSLRPNNEQFF
TGTGCCAGCAGCCTCAGGCCAAACAATGAGCAGTTCTTC
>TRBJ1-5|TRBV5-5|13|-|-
CASSLSINQPQHF
TGTGCCAGCAGCTTGTCGATCAATCAGCCCCAGCATTTT
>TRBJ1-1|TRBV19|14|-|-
CASIRPGSHTEAFF
TGTGCCAGTATAAGGCCGGGCTCCCACACTGAAGCTTTCTTT
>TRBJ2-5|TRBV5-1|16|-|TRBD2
CASSPGLAGGSETQYF
TGCGCCAGCAGCCCGGGACTAGCGGGGGGGTCGGAGACCCAGTACTTC
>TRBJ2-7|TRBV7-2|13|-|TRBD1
CASSLGQGGGQYF
TGTGCCAGCAGCTTGGGACAGGGAGGGGGGCAGTACTTC
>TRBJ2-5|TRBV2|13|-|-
CASSRDGQETQYF
TGTGCCAGTTCCCGAGACGGGCAAGAGACCCAGTACTTC
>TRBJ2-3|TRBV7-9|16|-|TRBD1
CASSPDRGSRSDTQYF
TGTGCCAGCAGCCCGGACAGGGGATCCAGGTCAGATACGCAGTATTTT
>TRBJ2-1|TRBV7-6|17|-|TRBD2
CASSLVPGVAGWGEQFF
TGTGCCAGCAGCTTAGTCCCCGGGGTAGCGGGATGGGGTGAGCAGTTCTTC
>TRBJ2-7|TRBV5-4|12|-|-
CASSQPSREQYF
TGTGCCAGCTCCCAACCAAGCAGGGAGCAGTACTTC
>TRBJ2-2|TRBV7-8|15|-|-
CASSLGLPNTGELFF
TGTGCCAGCAGCTTAGGGCTACCGAACACCGGGGAGCTGTTTTTT
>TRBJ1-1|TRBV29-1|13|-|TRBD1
CSVDGDRNTEAFF
TGCAGCGTTGACGGGGACAGGAACACTGAAGCTTTCTTT
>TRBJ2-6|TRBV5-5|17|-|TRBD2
CASSFASGSSGANVLTF
TGTGCCAGCAGCTTCGCTAGCGGGAGCTCTGGGGCCAACGTCCTGACTTTC
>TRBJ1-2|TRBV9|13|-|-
CASSVGGTYGYTF
TGTGCCAGCAGCGTAGGTGGGACCTATGGCTACACCTTC
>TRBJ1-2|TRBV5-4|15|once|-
CASRRGGTSNYGYTF
TGTGCCAGCAGGAGGGGCGGGACTTCTAACTATGGCTACACCTTC
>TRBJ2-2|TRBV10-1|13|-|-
CASSGTGSGELFF
TGCGCCAGCAGTGGCACAGGGTCCGGGGAGCTGTTTTTT
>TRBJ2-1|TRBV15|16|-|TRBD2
CATSDSVAGPYNEQFF
TGTGCCACCAGCGACTCCGTAGCGGGACCCTACAATGAGCAGTTCTTC
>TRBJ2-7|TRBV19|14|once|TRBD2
CASSMGRGSYEQYF
TGTGCCAGTAGTATGGGGCGGGGGTCTTACGAGCAGTACTTC
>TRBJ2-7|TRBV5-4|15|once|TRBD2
CASSLAGGISYEQYF
TGTGCCAGCAGCTTAGCGGGGGGAATTTCCTACGAGCAGTACTTC
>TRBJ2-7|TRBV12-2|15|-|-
CASRPSTDSSYEQYF
TGTGCAAGTCGCCCTTCTACGGACAGCTCCTACGAGCAGTACTTC
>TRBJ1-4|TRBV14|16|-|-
CASSQVEKSTNEKLFF
TGTGCCAGCAGCCAAGTAGAAAAATCAACTAATGAAAAACTGTTTTTT
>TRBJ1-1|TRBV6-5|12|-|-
CASIAENTEAFF
TGTGCCAGCATCGCAGAAAACACTGAAGCTTTCTTT
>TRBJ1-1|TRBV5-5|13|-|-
CASSLQGDAEAFF
TGTGCCAGCAGCTTACAGGGCGATGCGGAAGCTTTCTTT
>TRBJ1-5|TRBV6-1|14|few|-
CASIRDLFNQPQHF
TGTGCCAGCATTAGGGATTTGTTCAATCAGCCCCAGCATTTT
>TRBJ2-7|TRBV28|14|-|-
CASSLGIGYYEQYF
TGTGCCAGCAGCCTCGGAATCGGATACTACGAGCAGTACTTC
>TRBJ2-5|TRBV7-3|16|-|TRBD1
CASSLRGTGGGETQYF
TGTGCCAGCAGCTTAAGGGGGACAGGGGGCGGAGAGACCCAGTACTTC
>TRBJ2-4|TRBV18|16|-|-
CASSPRMGARGDIQYF
TGTGCCAGCTCACCAAGGATGGGAGCCAGGGGAGACATTCAGTACTTC
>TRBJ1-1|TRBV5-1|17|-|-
CASSPANHDAGRTEAFF
TGCGCCAGCAGCCCCGCGAACCATGACGCAGGGAGGACTGAAGCTTTCTTT
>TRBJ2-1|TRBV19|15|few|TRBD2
CASRKTSGDYNEQFF
TGTGCCAGTAGAAAGACTAGCGGCGATTACAATGAGCAGTTCTTC
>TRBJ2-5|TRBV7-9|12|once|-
CASSYTRETQYF
TGTGCCAGCAGCTACACAAGAGAGACCCAGTACTTC
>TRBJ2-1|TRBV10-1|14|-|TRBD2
CATSGLADHSEQFF
TGCGCCACCTCGGGACTAGCGGACCACAGTGAGCAGTTCTTC
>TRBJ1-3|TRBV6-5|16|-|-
CASSLGSGTLENTIYF
TGTGCCAGCAGTTTGGGTTCCGGGACATTGGAGAACACCATATATTTT
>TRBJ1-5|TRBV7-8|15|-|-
CASSLGSNSNQPQHF
TGTGCCAGCAGCTTAGGCAGTAATAGCAATCAGCCCCAGCATTTT
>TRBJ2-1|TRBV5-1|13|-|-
CASSNTGTGEQFF
TGCGCCAGCAGCAACACCGGGACCGGTGAGCAGTTCTTC
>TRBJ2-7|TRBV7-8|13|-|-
CASRGGSPYEQYF
TGTGCCAGCAGGGGGGGCAGCCCCTACGAGCAGTACTTC
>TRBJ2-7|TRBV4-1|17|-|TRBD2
CASSQALAGGSPYEQYF
TGCGCCAGCAGCCAGGCCCTAGCGGGAGGATCCCCGTACGAGCAGTACTTC
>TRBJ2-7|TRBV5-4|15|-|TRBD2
CASSLPGLAGGTADF
TGTGCCAGCAGCTTACCGGGACTAGCGGGAGGTACGGCGGACTTC
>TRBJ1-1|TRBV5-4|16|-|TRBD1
CASSLGPRGLRTEAFF
TGTGCCAGCAGCTTGGGACCCAGGGGGCTCAGAACTGAAGCTTTCTTT
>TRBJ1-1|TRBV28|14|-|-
CASTGGRADTEAFF
TGTGCCAGCACTGGGGGGAGGGCGGACACTGAAGCTTTCTTT
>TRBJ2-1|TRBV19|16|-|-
CASSSRTKSSYNEQFF
TGTGCCAGTAGTTCACGGACGAAGAGCTCCTACAATGAGCAGTTCTTC
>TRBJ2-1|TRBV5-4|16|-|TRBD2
CASSPTSGGPHNEQFF
TGTGCCAGCAGCCCGACTAGCGGGGGGCCTCACAATGAGCAGTTCTTC
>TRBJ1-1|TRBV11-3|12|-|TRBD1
CASSSTGSAAFF
TGTGCCAGCAGCTCGACAGGGTCGGCGGCTTTCTTT
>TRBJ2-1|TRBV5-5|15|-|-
CASSWLGTPRNEQFF
TGTGCCAGCAGTTGGCTCGGGACACCGAGGAATGAGCAGTTCTTC
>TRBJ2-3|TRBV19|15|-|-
CASSIQRGGTDTQYF
TGTGCCAGTAGTATCCAACGGGGCGGCACAGATACGCAGTATTTT
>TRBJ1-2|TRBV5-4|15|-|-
CASSLEVSGRGGYTF
TGTGCCAGCAGCTTGGAAGTTTCAGGGAGGGGTGGCTACACCTTC
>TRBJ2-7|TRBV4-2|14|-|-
CASSLAVGVGEQYF
TGTGCCAGCAGCTTGGCCGTGGGCGTAGGGGAGCAGTACTTC
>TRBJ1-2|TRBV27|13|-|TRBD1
CASRRQGRSGYTF
TGTGCCAGCAGAAGACAGGGGCGGAGTGGCTACACCTTC